Each of the 26 T cell receptor beta chains below was sequenced from the same sample in a study of cytomegalovirus exposure and HLA in healthy donors. Repertoires were generated with immunoSEQ multiplex PCR, while TCRdb's copy carries only in-frame clones and drops some. The sample consists of 65,000 to 75,000 clones, 80% to 95% of them appearing once. The sequencing sample was made of PBMCs. The receptors here all came from a man between 18 and 35 years old in good health and CMV-seropositive.

This clone was picked up one time. The rearrangement links TRBV5-4 to TRBJ2-2, with 12 positions matching TRBD1. V dropped 3 bases and J dropped 7; count of bases not matched to a gene: 4. Germline CDR1 reads SGHNT; CDR2 reads YYREEE (reference sequence). This CDR3 contains 15 residues. The CDR3 spells CASSSGTGGGGELFF. CDR3 in DNA: TGTGCCAGCAGCTCCGGGACAGGGGGCGGCGGGGAGCTGTTTTTT. The variable domain in full, with the rest retrieved from reference TRBV5-4 and TRBJ2-2, is ETGVTQSPTHLIKTRGQQVTLRCSSQSGHNTVSWYQQALGQGPQFIFQYYREEENGRGNFPPRFSGLQFPNYSSELNVNALELDDSALYLCASSSGTGGGGELFFGEGSRLTVL.

The chain has TRBV28 and TRBJ2-7; TRBD2 is a possible D gene (6 bases). Trimming removed 7 bases at V and 3 bases at J, with 16 bases between. CDR3 length equals 14 residues. Germline CDR1 MDHEN, CDR2 SYDVKM. CDR3 bases: TGTGCCAGCAACCAGGGACTGGGTCTCTACGAGCAGTACTTC. Amino acid sequence: CASNQGLGLYEQYF.

This chain connects TRBV14 to TRBJ2-1, with TRBD2 matching 7 bases. This CDR3 comprises 15 residues. V was pared by 2 bases and J by 4 bases, with 5 bases of the junction left unmatched. Germline CDR1 SGHDN, CDR2 FVKESK. The CDR3 coding sequence is TGTGCCAGCAGCCAATTGTCTAGCGGATACAATGAGCAGTTCTTC. Translated, it gives CASSQLSSGYNEQFF.

The chain couples TRBV9 to TRBJ2-3, with a possible D match to TRBD2 (5 bases). The CDR3 is 15 amino acids. The germline V and J ends were trimmed by 0 bases and 4 bases, with 12 bases remaining between them. The germline V gene has CDR1 SGDLS and CDR2 YYNGEE. The CDR3 DNA sequence: TGTGCCAGCAGCGTAGGCACTAGTGTCGCAGATACGCAGTATTTT. Translated: CASSVGTSVADTQYF.

This clone appeared once. The V and J genes are TRBV28 and TRBJ2-7; 15 bases line up with TRBD2. The CDR3 extends over 15 amino acids. Germline V CDR1 and CDR2: MDHEN, SYDVKM. J lost 7 bases, V lost 2 bases, and 3 bases had no gene match. The CDR3 spells CASSLGTSGRMEQYF. CDR3 nucleotide sequence: TGTGCCAGCAGTTTAGGGACTAGCGGGAGGATGGAGCAGTACTTC.

The chain employs TRBV19 and TRBJ1-2; 7 nucleotides line up with TRBD1. Germline values: CDR1 LNHDA, CDR2 SQIVND (reference sequence). The CDR3 is 16 residues long. Trimming took 5 bases from V and 7 from J; bases not matched to a gene: 16. The CDR3 bases are TGTGCCAGTAGTGTGATCCCTGCACAGGGGAGCAGTGGCTACACCTTC. Translating it yields CASSVIPAQGSSGYTF.

Concerning this clone: At the DNA level, this CDR3 is encoded by other sequences in the same sample as well. The J gene is TRBJ2-7, the V gene TRBV6-1; tentatively, D is TRBD2 (5 bases). Germline-derived CDR1 and CDR2 are MNHNS and SASEGT. Trimming stripped 3 bases from V and 0 bases from J, with 9 bases between. This CDR3 comprises 14 residues. The CDR3 nucleotides are TGTGCCAGCAGTGAGGGAGATAGCTCCTACGAGCAGTACTTC. This sequence encodes CASSEGDSSYEQYF.

J is TRBJ1-4 and V is TRBV7-8, with 8 nucleotides matching TRBD1. Germline CDR1 and CDR2: SGHVS and FQNEAQ. This CDR3 has 18 amino acids. V shed 7 bases and J 2 bases; nucleotides not matched to a gene: 15. CDR3 sequence (DNA): TGTGCCAGCACCCTAAGAGCCCAGGGGGCCGCTACTAATGAAAAACTGTTTTTT. Translated: CASTLRAQGAATNEKLFF.

This rearrangement joins TRBV5-1 to TRBJ2-1; 16 bases are a match to TRBD2. The CDR3 extends over 19 amino acids. With 4 bases clipped from V and 9 bases from J, the junction kept 16 bases outside the gene matches. CDR1 and CDR2 (germline): SGHRS, YFSETQ. The CDR3: CASSRTRGMGLAGGSEQFF. The CDR3 bases are TGCGCCAGCAGCCGGACCCGGGGGATGGGACTAGCGGGAGGGTCTGAGCAGTTCTTC.

The V and J genes are TRBV9 and TRBJ1-5, with D possibly being TRBD1 (6 bases). V was cut by 4 bases and J by 6 bases, with 20 bases left in between. In germline, CDR1 is SGDLS, CDR2 YYNGEE. This CDR3 is 16 amino acids long. The CDR3 DNA is TGTGCCAGCAGCCCAGGGGCCTCCCCCGGTGGTCAGCCCCAGCATTTT. Translating it yields CASSPGASPGGQPQHF. Supplemented by reference TRBV9 and TRBJ1-5, the full variable domain reads DSGVTQTPKHLITATGQRVTLRCSPRSGDLSVYWYQQSLDQGLQFLIQYYNGEERAKGNILERFSAQQFPDLHSELNLSSLELGDSALYFCASSPGASPGGQPQHFGDGTRLSIL.

The chain couples TRBV27 to TRBJ1-4; D call uncertain. V lost 8 bases to trimming and J lost 14 bases, with 15 bases between them. The germline CDR1 and CDR2 sequences are MNHEY and SMNVEV (reference sequence). There are 11 residues in the CDR3. CDR3 sequence (DNA): TGTGCCAGCCGGGAAGGGTCTGTTCTGTTTTTT. This encodes CASREGSVLFF.

The rearrangement links TRBV11-3 to TRBJ2-7, with 11 bases that match TRBD2. The CDR3 sequence is 17 residues long. Per the germline V gene, CDR1 is SGHNT and CDR2 is YENEEA. J was trimmed by 1 base and V by 1 base; bases with no gene match: 6. CDR3 loop: CASSLVGLAGLSYEQYF. The CDR3 region has the DNA TGTGCCAGCAGCTTAGTCGGACTAGCGGGCCTATCCTACGAGCAGTACTTC.

V and J are TRBV28 and TRBJ1-5; a possible D gene is TRBD1 (6 bases). Looked up from germline, CDR1 is MDHEN and CDR2 is SYDVKM. This CDR3 comprises 15 residues. Trimming removed 7 bases at V and 4 bases at J, with 17 bases between. The CDR3: CASTKVGGGNQPQHF. In nucleotides, the CDR3 is TGTGCCAGCACCAAAGTAGGGGGAGGGAATCAGCCCCAGCATTTT.

CDR3 sequence (DNA): TGTGCCAGCAGTTCAGGGGGCGAGACCCAGTACTTC. Its protein product is CASSSGGETQYF. The V call is TRBV6-5, the J call TRBJ2-5; 8 nucleotides align to TRBD1. The CDR3 is 12 residues long. With V trimmed by 4 bases and J by 5 bases, 0 bases remained unmatched. The germline V gene encodes CDR1 MNHEY and CDR2 SVGAGI.

This rearrangement joins TRBV15 to TRBJ2-3; D is ambiguous. The CDR3 runs to 15 residues. In germline, CDR1 is LNHNV, CDR2 YYDKDF (reference sequence). Trimming cost V 2 bases and J 1 base, with 10 bases left between them. The CDR3 region is CATSRMMERTDTQYF. CDR3 coding DNA: TGTGCCACCAGCAGAATGATGGAGCGCACAGATACGCAGTATTTT.

The chain is built from TRBV5-1 and TRBJ1-1, with a tentative D call TRBD1 (5 bases). The V end was cut by 0 bases, the J end by 5 bases, with 11 bases between. Germline V lookup: CDR1 SGHRS, CDR2 YFSETQ. The CDR3 length is 14 residues. The CDR3 loop is CASSLGQGGTEAFF. Here the CDR3 DNA reads TGCGCCAGCAGCTTGGGGCAGGGAGGAACTGAAGCTTTCTTT.

The gene calls are TRBV29-1 and TRBJ1-1, with D perhaps TRBD1 (6 bases). The CDR3 loop spans 15 amino acids. Germline V gene data show CDR1 as SQVTM and CDR2 as ANQGSEA. With 7 bases removed from V and 1 base from J, the gap between germline ends came to 19 bases. CDR3 sequence: CSATPLPTGNTEAFF. The CDR3 nucleotides read TGCAGCGCTACCCCTTTGCCGACAGGGAACACTGAAGCTTTCTTT.

This chain uses TRBV7-8 with TRBJ1-1, with D maybe TRBD1 (6 bases). Trimming removed 5 bases at V and 4 bases at J, with 20 bases between. CDR1 and CDR2 (germline): SGHVS, FQNEAQ. This CDR3 has 16 amino acids. CDR3 amino acids: CASSPDRLPGGTEAFF. Here the CDR3 DNA reads TGTGCCAGCAGCCCGGACAGACTTCCCGGTGGCACTGAAGCTTTCTTT.

The chain combines TRBV11-2 with TRBJ2-7, with D perhaps TRBD2 (5 bases). The germline V gene has CDR1 SGHAT and CDR2 FQNNGV. The CDR3 is 12 residues long. V gave up 0 bases and J gave up 6 bases, with 6 bases separating them. As DNA, the CDR3 is TGTGCCAGCAGCTTAGAGAGCGGCGAGCAGTACTTC. Its translation is CASSLESGEQYF.

A single count supports this clone. The chain employs TRBV6-6 and TRBJ2-2; 8 bases map to TRBD1. The CDR3 extends over 15 amino acids. Germline values: CDR1 MNHNY, CDR2 SVGAGI (reference sequence). J lost 7 bases, V lost 8 bases, and 12 bases had no gene match. CDR3 region: CASCRTGLTGGELFF. In nucleotides, the CDR3 is TGTGCCAGCTGCCGGACAGGGTTGACGGGCGGGGAGCTGTTTTTT.

J is TRBJ2-7 and V is TRBV27, with TRBD2 matching 8 bases. V was pared by 5 bases and J by 0 bases, with 3 bases of the junction left unmatched. The CDR3 spans 14 residues. Germline V gene lookup returns CDR1 MNHEY and CDR2 SMNVEV (reference sequence). DNA for the CDR3: TGTGCCAGCAGTGCGGGGGGCCCCTCCTACGAGCAGTACTTC. The encoded protein is CASSAGGPSYEQYF.

This rearrangement joins TRBV28 to TRBJ2-3; 10 positions match TRBD1. Per the germline V gene, CDR1 is MDHEN and CDR2 is SYDVKM. Germline trimming cut 4 bases from V and 3 bases from J; bases unmatched to any gene: 7. The CDR3 totals 16 residues. CDR3 residues: CASSYQTGGYTDTQYF. In DNA, the CDR3 is TGTGCCAGCAGTTATCAGACAGGGGGCTATACAGATACGCAGTATTTT.

The genes are TRBV30 and TRBJ2-4; 8 nucleotides line up with TRBD1. The CDR3 loop spans 11 amino acids. J lost 6 bases, V lost 7 bases, and 2 bases had no gene match. Germline CDR1 GTSNPN, CDR2 SVGIG (reference sequence). The CDR3 DNA is TGTGCCTTCACAGGGGGAAACATTCAGTACTTC. As protein: CAFTGGNIQYF.

The chain couples TRBV2 to TRBJ2-4; 9 nucleotides align to TRBD2. J gave up 2 bases and V 2 bases, and 10 bases lay outside the gene matches. This CDR3 is 18 amino acids long. Germline lookup yields CDR1 SNHLY and CDR2 FYNNEI. In DNA form, the CDR3 reads TGTGCCAGCAGTGAATTTCCCTCGGCGGGAGGGACCAAAAACATTCAGTACTTC. Protein: CASSEFPSAGGTKNIQYF.

The chain has TRBV6-5 and TRBJ1-2; D call uncertain. The V end was cut by 0 bases, the J end by 3 bases, with 11 bases between. The germline V gene has CDR1 MNHEY and CDR2 SVGAGI. The CDR3 sequence is 15 residues long. CDR3 protein: CASSYSRVWDYGYTF. The CDR3 bases are TGTGCCAGCAGTTACTCGAGGGTTTGGGACTATGGCTACACCTTC.

The chain employs TRBV7-3 and TRBJ2-5, with TRBD2 matching over 9 bases. The germline V gene has CDR1 SGHTA and CDR2 FQGTGA. This CDR3 is 12 amino acids long. V dropped 7 bases and J dropped 5; count of bases not matched to a gene: 2. The DNA of the CDR3 is TGTGCCAGCATTAGCGGGAGTGAGACCCAGTACTTC. Translation gives CASISGSETQYF.